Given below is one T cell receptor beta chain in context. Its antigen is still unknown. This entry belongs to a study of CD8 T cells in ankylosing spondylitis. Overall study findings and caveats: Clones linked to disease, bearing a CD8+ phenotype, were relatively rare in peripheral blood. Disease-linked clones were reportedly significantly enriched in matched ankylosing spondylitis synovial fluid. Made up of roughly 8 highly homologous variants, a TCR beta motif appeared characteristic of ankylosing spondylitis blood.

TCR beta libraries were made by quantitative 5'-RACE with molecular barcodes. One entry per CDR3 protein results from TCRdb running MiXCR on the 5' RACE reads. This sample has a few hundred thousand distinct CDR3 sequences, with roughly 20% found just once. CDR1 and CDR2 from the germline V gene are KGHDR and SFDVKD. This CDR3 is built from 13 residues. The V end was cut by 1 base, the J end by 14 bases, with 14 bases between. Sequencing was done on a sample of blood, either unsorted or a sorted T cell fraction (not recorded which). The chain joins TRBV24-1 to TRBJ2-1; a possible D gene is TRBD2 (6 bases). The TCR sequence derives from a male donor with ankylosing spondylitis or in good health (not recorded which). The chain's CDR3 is CATSDFESEGKFF. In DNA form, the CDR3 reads TGTGCCACCAGTGATTTCGAGTCGGAGGGAAAGTTCTTC.